The rows below give T cell receptor beta chains drawn from one sample of a study of neurological immune-mediated disorders. One entry per CDR3 protein, called by TCRdb with MiXCR from the 5' RACE reads. The sample holds tens of thousands of distinct CDR3 sequences, roughly 5.6% seen once. The material sequenced was PBMCs. These receptors came from a man between 18 and 29 years old with multiple sclerosis. Each CDR3 is given with its conserved first and last residue. Clone sizes are given selectively: once, few, many, or a class where the clone is expanded.

V: TRBV5-1
size: many
J: TRBJ2-3
CDR3: CASSPAQAGLSSDTQYF

V: TRBV7-2
size: many
J: TRBJ1-3
CDR3: CASSSDFFSGNTIYF

V: TRBV7-9
size: many
J: TRBJ2-7
CDR3: CASSFQHAGSYEQYF

V: TRBV20-1
size: -
J: TRBJ1-1
CDR3: CSARNGRGARTEAFF

V: TRBV7-2
size: many
J: TRBJ1-6
CDR3: CASSSTGYLANSPLHF

V: TRBV30
size: many
J: TRBJ2-3
CDR3: CAWARGGGAQDTQYF

V: TRBV10-3
size: -
J: TRBJ1-6
CDR3: CAIAGGRGNSPLNF

V: TRBV20-1
size: many
J: TRBJ2-7
CDR3: CSAGGLAGSYEQYF

V: TRBV5-6
size: many
J: TRBJ2-2
CDR3: CASSLIPGRTSSNTGELFF

V: TRBV11-2
size: -
J: TRBJ2-6
CDR3: CASTRVGGTGAKVLTF

V: TRBV28
size: many
J: TRBJ2-7
CDR3: CASSFGQTKKQYF

V: TRBV12-3/TRBV12-4
size: many
J: TRBJ2-1
CDR3: CASSLVAGGSNEQFF

V: TRBV28
size: many
J: TRBJ2-1
CDR3: CASSPREGAYYNEQFF

V: TRBV7-3
size: many
J: TRBJ2-3
CDR3: CASRESGRGFTDTQYF

V: TRBV2
size: many
J: TRBJ1-2
CDR3: CASSEETGGGYTF

V: TRBV18
size: -
J: TRBJ1-6
CDR3: CASSRGLTNSPLHF

V: TRBV5-1
size: many
J: TRBJ1-6
CDR3: CASSIRQNSPLHF

V: TRBV20-1
size: many
J: TRBJ2-1
CDR3: CSARDRASGGINEQFF

V: TRBV5-6
size: many
J: TRBJ1-5
CDR3: CASSFNRGIYSNQPQHF

V: TRBV20-1
size: many
J: TRBJ1-1
CDR3: CSAPRGDRDTEAFF

V: TRBV12-3/TRBV12-4
size: many
J: TRBJ2-5
CDR3: CASSFHGGETQYF

V: TRBV4-1
size: many
J: TRBJ1-1
CDR3: CASSQGTGGNTEAFF

V: TRBV20-1
size: many
J: TRBJ2-7
CDR3: CSARWQTYEQYF

V: TRBV6-2/TRBV6-3
size: many
J: TRBJ2-5
CDR3: CASSYRGDQYF

V: TRBV20-1
size: many
J: TRBJ1-1
CDR3: CSAFPGLITEAFF

V: TRBV24-1
size: many
J: TRBJ2-6
CDR3: CATSDPAAVNSGANVLTF